This T cell receptor beta chain was identified during a study of blood T cell repertoires in COVID-19. Whole-study context: Samples representing acute and convalescent COVID-19 were sourced from the United States, Italy and Spain. The analysed material was cDNA or gDNA that came from T cells, B-cell-depleted T cells, or PBMCs.

The assay was immunoSEQ multiplex PCR, and TCRdb's table has in-frame clones only and misses some. The sample includes some 70,000 clones, roughly 85% seen only once; the top ten take 1.4%. In germline, CDR1 is LNHNV, CDR2 YYDKDF (reference sequence). V trimming: 3 bases; J trimming: 5 bases; junction bases outside the gene matches: 11. The CDR3 has 18 amino acids. Input material: peripheral blood. This TCR came from a woman aged 60-75 years with acute or convalescent COVID-19. The chain is built from TRBV15 and TRBJ2-2; 11 nucleotides line up with TRBD2. The CDR3 is CATSRRLAGRSSTGELFF. The CDR3 nucleotides are TGTGCCACCAGCAGGCGACTAGCGGGGCGATCATCGACCGGGGAGCTGTTTTTT. The full variable domain, completed using reference TRBV15 and TRBJ2-2, is DAMVIQNPRYQVTQFGKPVTLSCSQTLNHNVMYWYQQKSSQAPKLLFHYYDKDFNNEADTPDNFQSRRPNTSFCFLDIRSPGLGDTAMYLCATSRRLAGRSSTGELFFGEGSRLTVL.